This is a list of T cell receptor beta chains from one sample in a study of graft-versus-host responses after intestinal transplantation. No antigen is known for these receptors. Measured with immunoSEQ multiplex PCR; TCRdb has only the in-frame clones, and not every one. The sample lists about 130,000 clones; 85% to 95% were seen once. This specimen was unstimulated CD4+ T cells sorted from spleen or lymph node cells, taken before intestinal transplant. Receptor source: a human donor who received an intestinal transplant. Both conserved end residues are part of each CDR3. A D gene is named only where the DNA matches it firmly. Part of the rows lack a size; the others show once, few, many or a class for expanded clones.

D	V	size	J	DNA	CDR3
-	TRBV6-5	-	TRBJ1-1	TGTGCCAGCAGTGAATTACAAGAAGCTTTCTTT	CASSELQEAFF
-	TRBV28	once	TRBJ1-5	TGTGCCAGCAGCCCCCCACCGGGATCAGGGGGCAATCAGCCCCAGCATTTT	CASSPPPGSGGNQPQHF
TRBD1	TRBV4-3	-	TRBJ1-2	TGCGCCAGCAGCCGGACAGGGTATGGTGGCTACACCTTC	CASSRTGYGGYTF
-	TRBV18	-	TRBJ2-7	TGTGCCAGCTCACCCAGAAACCCTTCTTGGAGGGAGAATAACTACGAGCAGTACTTC	CASSPRNPSWRENNYEQYF
TRBD1	TRBV5-1	-	TRBJ2-7	TGCGCCAGCAGTCTCCGACAGGGGTCCTACGAGCAGTACTTC	CASSLRQGSYEQYF
TRBD1	TRBV5-1	-	TRBJ2-2	TGCGCCAGCAGCGGGACAGGGGGAGAGACCGGGGAGCTGTTTTTT	CASSGTGGETGELFF
TRBD2	TRBV18	-	TRBJ2-3	TGTGCCAGCTCACTTAGCGGGGCTAGCACAGATACGCAGTATTTT	CASSLSGASTDTQYF
-	TRBV7-2	-	TRBJ1-4	TGTGCCAGCAGCCTAGGAGCAGGGAAGAGTGAAAAACTGTTTTTT	CASSLGAGKSEKLFF
-	TRBV9	-	TRBJ2-2	TGTGCCAGCAGCGCCGGTCCTAAGTACCTCACCGGGGAGCTGTTTTTT	CASSAGPKYLTGELFF
-	TRBV5-6	-	TRBJ1-1	TGTGCCAGCAGCTTTGTCCCCCAGAACACTGAAGCTTTCTTT	CASSFVPQNTEAFF
-	TRBV5-1	-	TRBJ2-3	TGCGCCAGCAGCCTAAGGGGCGGCACAGATACGCAGTATTTT	CASSLRGGTDTQYF
-	TRBV7-9	-	TRBJ1-2	TGTGCCAGCAGCTCCACACTGACAGTGTTCTATGGCTACACCTTC	CASSSTLTVFYGYTF
-	TRBV5-1	-	TRBJ2-5	TGCGCCAGCAGCTTGGGGGGAGCTCAAGAGACCCAGTACTTC	CASSLGGAQETQYF
TRBD1	TRBV15	-	TRBJ1-2	TGTGCCACCAGCGGAACAGGGGAGGCCTATGGCTACACCTTC	CATSGTGEAYGYTF
TRBD1	TRBV11-3	-	TRBJ1-1	TGTGCCAGCAGCTTACCCCCCGGGACAGGGGTGAACACTGAAGCTTTCTTT	CASSLPPGTGVNTEAFF
TRBD2	TRBV28	-	TRBJ2-3	TGTGCCAGCACAGGTGGCGGGAGCGGCACAGATACGCAGTATTTT	CASTGGGSGTDTQYF
-	TRBV28	few	TRBJ1-2	TGTGCCAGCAGTTTCGAGGGGTATGGCTACACCTTC	CASSFEGYGYTF
TRBD1	TRBV7-7	few	TRBJ2-1	TGTGCTAGCAGCGCCTCCCGGGACAGCGACAATGAGCAGTTCTTC	CASSASRDSDNEQFF
-	TRBV28	-	TRBJ1-2	TGTGCCAGCAGCACCCTCTATGGCTACACCTTC	CASSTLYGYTF
-	TRBV11-3	-	TRBJ1-1	TGTGCCAGCAGCTTAAGCCTGAACACTGAAGCTTTCTTT	CASSLSLNTEAFF
-	TRBV4-3	-	TRBJ1-5	TGCGCCAGCAGCCAATGGTATGCAGAAAGCAATCAGCCCCAGCATTTT	CASSQWYAESNQPQHF
-	TRBV7-9	-	TRBJ1-1	TGTGCCAGCAGGGCGAGGGGAGGGGGTGAAGCTTTCTTT	CASRARGGGEAFF
TRBD1	TRBV28	-	TRBJ1-1	TGTGCCAGCAGTTCCAGGGGGGGCCCCCACACTGAAGCTTTCTTT	CASSSRGGPHTEAFF
-	TRBV18	-	TRBJ1-5	TGTGCCAGCTCACCAGCAGGGGCGAGCAATCAGCCCCAGCATTTT	CASSPAGASNQPQHF
-	TRBV30	-	TRBJ2-7	TGTGCCTGGAGTGCTTCACAGGAGCAGTACTTC	CAWSASQEQYF
-	TRBV2	once	TRBJ2-7	TGTGCCAGCAGCCTGTTCAGGGAGTTAGCCTACGAGCAGTACTTC	CASSLFRELAYEQYF
-	TRBV30	-	TRBJ1-1	TGTGCCTGGAGTGGCCCACAACTGAACACTGAAGCTTTCTTT	CAWSGPQLNTEAFF
TRBD1	TRBV7-3	-	TRBJ2-2	TGTGCCAGCAGCTTAGGCCCACAGGGGGCCGGGGAGCTGTTTTTT	CASSLGPQGAGELFF
-	TRBV6-5	-	TRBJ1-1	TGTGCCAGCAGTTACTCGGGGGGTACTGAAGCTTTCTTT	CASSYSGGTEAFF
-	TRBV20-1	-	TRBJ1-1	TGCAGTGCCACAGGGAACACTGAAGCTTTCTTT	CSATGNTEAFF
-	TRBV30	-	TRBJ1-1	TGTGCCTGGAGTCGCGCCGGAGGGACTGAAGCTTTCTTT	CAWSRAGGTEAFF
-	TRBV28	few	TRBJ2-7	TGTGCCAGCAAGGGGGTGTGGGCGGGGGAGCAGTACTTC	CASKGVWAGEQYF
-	TRBV5-4	-	TRBJ2-7	TGTGCCAGCAGCTTGGGTTTCAGCTCCTACGAGCAGTACTTC	CASSLGFSSYEQYF
-	TRBV7-6	-	TRBJ2-1	TGTGCCAGCACAGGGGGGAGGAATGAGCAGTTCTTC	CASTGGRNEQFF
-	TRBV7-3	-	TRBJ2-1	TGTGCCAGCAGCTTGGACTGGCTCAATGAGCAGTTCTTC	CASSLDWLNEQFF
-	TRBV27	-	TRBJ1-5	TGTGCCAGCAGTTTAGGGGATAGCAATCAGCCCCAGCATTTT	CASSLGDSNQPQHF
-	TRBV6-5	-	TRBJ1-4	TGTGCCAGCAGTTACTCGATGGGGCTGGATGAAAAACTGTTTTTT	CASSYSMGLDEKLFF
-	TRBV28	-	TRBJ2-3	TGTGCCAGCAGTCCTGCTCTGAGAACAGATACGCAGTATTTT	CASSPALRTDTQYF
-	TRBV7-2	once	TRBJ2-1	TGTGCCAGCAGCTATTCGACGGGGCGCGGGCAGGGCAATGAGCAGTTCTTC	CASSYSTGRGQGNEQFF
-	TRBV6-6	-	TRBJ2-1	TGTGCCAGCAGTTTCAACGGTGAGCAGTTCTTC	CASSFNGEQFF
-	TRBV4-3	-	TRBJ2-6	TGCGCCAGCAGCCAGGGACCCGGTGATGGAGGGGGTGGGGCCAACGTCCTGACTTTC	CASSQGPGDGGGGANVLTF
TRBD2	TRBV11-2	-	TRBJ2-1	TGTGCCAGCAGCTTATCCCGGACTAGCGGGGAGCAGTTCTTC	CASSLSRTSGEQFF
TRBD1	TRBV7-3	-	TRBJ2-5	TGTGCCAGCAGCCAGACAGGGGCGGGGGAGACCCAGTACTTC	CASSQTGAGETQYF
-	TRBV19	-	TRBJ1-5	TGTGCCAGTAGCGGAATCAATCAGCCCCAGCATTTT	CASSGINQPQHF
-	TRBV25-1	-	TRBJ1-2	TGTGCCAGCAGTGGGAGGCCGGCCGGGTTCTATGGCCACACCTTC	CASSGRPAGFYGHTF
TRBD2	TRBV5-4	-	TRBJ2-1	TGTGCCAGCAGCTTACTAGCGGGAGCCTACAATGAGCAGTTCTTC	CASSLLAGAYNEQFF
-	TRBV4-3	-	TRBJ2-1	TGCGCCAGCAGCCTTGAGCGGGCGACCTACAATGAGCAGTTCTTC	CASSLERATYNEQFF
-	TRBV6-9	-	TRBJ1-1	TGTGCCAGCAGTTACCACCTCAGTCGCATGAACACTGAAGCTTTCTTT	CASSYHLSRMNTEAFF